This T cell receptor (beta chain) was observed in a study of blood T cell repertoires in COVID-19. Overall study: Acute and convalescent COVID-19 samples came from the United States, Italy and Spain. The cDNA or gDNA used as material had been derived from T cells, B-cell-depleted T cells, or PBMCs.

In the original analysis: Quantification of nucleated cells was approximated via reference gene primer amplification. TCRdb's table, derived via immunoSEQ multiplex PCR, lists solely in-frame clones and lacks some. For V, J and clone size, that table is used; D and trimming come from the DNA. The table has about 31,000 clones, about 90% seen once. Deletions cut 4 bases from V and 7 bases from J, with 19 bases between. CDR3 length: 16 residues. Germline V CDR1 and CDR2: SGHTA, FQGNSA. Sequencing input: peripheral blood. V is TRBV7-2 and J is TRBJ1-4; D might be TRBD1 (5 bases). The TCR originated in a human donor in a cohort sampled during active COVID-19. In nucleotides, the CDR3 is TGTGCCAGCAGCTCAACGTCGGCAGGGTCGGGTGAAAAACTGTTTTTT. This sequence encodes CASSSTSAGSGEKLFF.